One and the same sample provided the 10 T cell receptor beta chains below, sequenced in a study of cytomegalovirus exposure and HLA in healthy donors. The PCR made use of 60 Vbeta and 13 Jbeta primers. Method: immunoSEQ multiplex PCR; TCRdb's copy keeps in-frame clones and lacks some. The repertoire holds about 110,000 clones, with just under 70% as singletons. The sample comprised PBMCs. The receptors shown here come from a woman aged 70-85 years in good health and CMV-seropositive.

The chain is built from TRBV6-1 and TRBJ1-4; D perhaps matches TRBD1 (6 bases). This CDR3 comprises 14 residues. In germline, CDR1 is MNHNS, CDR2 SASEGT. V was pared by 8 bases and J by 5 bases, with 15 bases between. The CDR3 bases are TGTGCCAGCGGGGGACAACCGCCAAATGAAAAACTGTTTTTT. This gives the protein CASGGQPPNEKLFF.

This clone was seen only a few times. The chain combines TRBV2 with TRBJ2-3; no clear D gene. The CDR3 extends over 15 amino acids. V lost 5 bases, J lost 2 bases, and 14 bases lay in between. In germline, CDR1 is SNHLY, CDR2 FYNNEI. The CDR3: CASSSSELLTDTQYF. CDR3 DNA sequence: TGTGCCAGCAGTTCATCGGAGCTCCTCACAGATACGCAGTATTTT. The full variable domain, with the rest looked up from reference TRBV2 and TRBJ2-3, is EPEVTQTPSHQVTQMGQEVILRCVPISNHLYFYWYRQILGQKVEFLVSFYNNEISEKSEIFDDQFSVERPDGSNFTLKIRSTKLEDSAMYFCASSSSELLTDTQYFGPGTRLTVL.

This chain connects TRBV28 to TRBJ1-1, with D maybe TRBD1 (5 bases). This CDR3 contains 14 residues. Per the germline V gene, CDR1 is MDHEN and CDR2 is SYDVKM. Between the trimmed V and J ends, which lost 2 bases and 1 base, there was a span of 8 bases. CDR3 sequence (DNA): TGTGCCAGCAGTTTACCTGGACAGAACACTGAAGCTTTCTTT. This translates into CASSLPGQNTEAFF.

The rearrangement links TRBV29-1 to TRBJ1-3; D may be TRBD1 (5 bases). CDR3 length: 14 amino acids. The V and J ends lost 6 bases and 4 bases respectively, with 16 bases between them. Germline V lookup: CDR1 SQVTM, CDR2 ANQGSEA. CDR3 sequence: CSVGGGARGNTIYF. The CDR3, as DNA: TGCAGCGTAGGTGGAGGGGCGAGAGGAAACACCATATATTTT.

This clone was observed a few times. This sequence joins TRBV7-9 and TRBJ1-1; no firm D call. Looked up from germline, CDR1 is SEHNR and CDR2 is FQNEAQ (reference sequence). V lost 5 bases, J lost 4 bases, and 14 bases lay in between. This CDR3 is built from 14 residues. In DNA, the CDR3 is TGTGCCAGCAGCCTACCCCTTTTTGGCACTGAAGCTTTCTTT. It encodes CASSLPLFGTEAFF. Full variable domain (rest looked up from reference TRBV7-9 and TRBJ1-1): DTGVSQNPRHKITKRGQNVTFRCDPISEHNRLYWYRQTLGQGPEFLTYFQNEAQLEKSRLLSDRFSAERPKGSFSTLEIQRTEQGDSAMYLCASSLPLFGTEAFFGQGTRLTVV.

This rearrangement joins TRBV5-5 to TRBJ1-1; tentative D call: TRBD1 (6 bases). This CDR3 has 15 residues. The V end lost 2 bases, the J end lost 0 bases, and 11 bases lay between the germline ends. CDR1 is SGHKS and CDR2 is YYEKEE in the germline V gene (reference sequence). The DNA of the CDR3 is TGTGCCAGCAGCTTTTGGGACACTATGAACACTGAAGCTTTCTTT. Residues: CASSFWDTMNTEAFF.

The chain couples TRBV2 to TRBJ2-7; no firm D call. The CDR3 consists of 12 residues. V was clipped by 7 bases and J by 0 bases, with 7 bases between them. Per the germline V gene, CDR1 is SNHLY and CDR2 is FYNNEI. The CDR3 here is CASTPSSYEQYF. The CDR3 DNA sequence: TGTGCCAGCACCCCCTCCTCCTACGAGCAGTACTTC.

The V and J genes are TRBV2 and TRBJ1-2; D unresolved. Per the germline V gene, CDR1 is SNHLY and CDR2 is FYNNEI. There are 12 residues in the CDR3. With 8 bases removed from V and 3 bases from J, the gap between germline ends came to 10 bases. The DNA of the CDR3 is TGTGCCAGCCCACCGCACTACTATGGCTACACCTTC. This gives the protein CASPPHYYGYTF.

The chain links TRBV10-2 to TRBJ2-7; possibly TRBD1 for D (6 bases). Germline V lookup: CDR1 WSHSY, CDR2 SAAADI. V lost 3 bases, J lost 2 bases, and 8 bases lay in between. There are 13 residues in the CDR3. The CDR3 region is CASSEQGPYEQYF. For the CDR3, the DNA is TGCGCCAGCAGTGAACAGGGCCCCTACGAGCAGTACTTC.

The rearrangement joins TRBV5-1 to TRBJ2-2; TRBD2 might be the D (5 bases). The CDR3 length is 15 residues. Trimming left V 0 bases short and J 0 bases short, with 6 bases between. Germline V gene sequence: CDR1 SGHRS, CDR2 YFSETQ. The CDR3 protein is CASSLAAANTGELFF. CDR3 nucleotide sequence: TGCGCCAGCAGCTTGGCAGCGGCGAACACCGGGGAGCTGTTTTTT.